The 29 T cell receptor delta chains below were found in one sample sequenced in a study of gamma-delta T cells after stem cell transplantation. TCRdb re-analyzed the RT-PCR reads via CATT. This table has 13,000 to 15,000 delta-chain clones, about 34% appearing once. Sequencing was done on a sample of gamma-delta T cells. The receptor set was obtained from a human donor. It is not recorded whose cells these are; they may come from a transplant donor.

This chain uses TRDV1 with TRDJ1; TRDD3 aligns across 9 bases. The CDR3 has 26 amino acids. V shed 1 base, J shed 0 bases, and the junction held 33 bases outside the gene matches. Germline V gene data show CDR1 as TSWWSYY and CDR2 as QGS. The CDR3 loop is CALGEHGWRTTGGTGGLQSYTDKLIF. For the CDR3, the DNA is TGTGCTCTTGGGGAACATGGATGGAGAACTACCGGGGGTACTGGGGGACTCCAATCGTACACCGATAAACTCATCTTT.

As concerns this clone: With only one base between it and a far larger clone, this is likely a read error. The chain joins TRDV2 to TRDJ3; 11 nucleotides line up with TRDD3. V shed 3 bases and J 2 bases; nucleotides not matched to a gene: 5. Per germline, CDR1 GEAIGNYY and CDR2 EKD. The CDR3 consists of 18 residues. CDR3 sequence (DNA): TGTGCCTGTGACGCCGTACTGGGGGATACCTGGGACACCCGACAGATGTTTTTC. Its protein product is CACDAVLGDTWDTRQMFF.

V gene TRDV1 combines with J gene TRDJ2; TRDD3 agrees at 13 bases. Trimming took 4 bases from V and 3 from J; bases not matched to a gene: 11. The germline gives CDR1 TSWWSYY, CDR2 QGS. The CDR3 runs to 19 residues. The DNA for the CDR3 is TGTGCTCTTGGGGGCCTCCTCGGTACTGGGGGATACGTGACAGCACAACTCTTCTTT. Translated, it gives CALGGLLGTGGYVTAQLFF.

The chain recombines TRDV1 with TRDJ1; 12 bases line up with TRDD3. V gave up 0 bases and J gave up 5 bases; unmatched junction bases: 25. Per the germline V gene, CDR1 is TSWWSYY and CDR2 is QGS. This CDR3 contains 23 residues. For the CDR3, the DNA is TGTGCTCTTGGGGAACTAGTCGGCCGCCTGACCCCCTGGGGGATACGGGTTTATGATAAACTCATCTTT. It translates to CALGELVGRLTPWGIRVYDKLIF.

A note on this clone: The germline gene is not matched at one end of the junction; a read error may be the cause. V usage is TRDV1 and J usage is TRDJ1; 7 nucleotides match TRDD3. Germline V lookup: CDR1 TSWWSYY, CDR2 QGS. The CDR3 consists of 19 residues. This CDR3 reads CAIGETKCQMGERTEKLIF. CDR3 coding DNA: TGTGCTATTGGGGAAACTAAGTGCCAAATGGGGGAGAGGACGGAGAAACTCATCTTT.

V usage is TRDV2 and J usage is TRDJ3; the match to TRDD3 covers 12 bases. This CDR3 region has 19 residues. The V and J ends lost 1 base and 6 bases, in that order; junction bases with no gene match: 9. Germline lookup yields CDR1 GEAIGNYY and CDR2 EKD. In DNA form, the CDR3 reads TGTGCCTGTGACACGGTACTGGGGGATACAGACTTGGACACCCGACAGATGTTTTTC. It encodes CACDTVLGDTDLDTRQMFF.

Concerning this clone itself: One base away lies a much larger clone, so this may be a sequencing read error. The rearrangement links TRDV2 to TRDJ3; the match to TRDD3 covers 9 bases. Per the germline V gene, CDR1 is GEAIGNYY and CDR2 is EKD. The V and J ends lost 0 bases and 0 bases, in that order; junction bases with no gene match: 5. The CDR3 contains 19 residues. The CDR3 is CACDTVLGEISWDTRQMFF. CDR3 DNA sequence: TGTGCCTGTGACACCGTACTGGGGGAAATCTCCTGGGACACCCGACAGATGTTTTTC.

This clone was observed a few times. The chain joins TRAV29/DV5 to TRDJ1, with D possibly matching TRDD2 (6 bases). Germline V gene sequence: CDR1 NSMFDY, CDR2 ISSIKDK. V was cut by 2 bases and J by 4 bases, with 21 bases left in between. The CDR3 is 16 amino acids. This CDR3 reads CAASFSYGYCYDKLIF. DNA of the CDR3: TGTGCAGCAAGTTTCTCCTACGGCTACTGTTACGATAAACTCATCTTT.

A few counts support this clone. The CDR3 spells CACDTAILGDTNWDTRQMFF. CDR3 nucleotides: TGTGCCTGTGACACCGCGATACTGGGGGATACGAACTGGGACACCCGACAGATGTTTTTC. This chain joins TRDV2 and TRDJ3; 13 bases are a match to TRDD3. With V trimmed by 0 bases and J by 3 bases, 7 bases remained unmatched. The germline gives CDR1 GEAIGNYY, CDR2 EKD. The CDR3 contains 20 residues.

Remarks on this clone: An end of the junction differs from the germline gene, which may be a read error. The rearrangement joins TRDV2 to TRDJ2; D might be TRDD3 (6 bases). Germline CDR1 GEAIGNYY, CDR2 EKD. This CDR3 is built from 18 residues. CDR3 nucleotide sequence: TGTGCCTGTGACACCGGACGGGGGGAGACACGTTTGACAGCAAAACTCTTCTTT. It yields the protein CACDTGRGETRLTAKLFF.

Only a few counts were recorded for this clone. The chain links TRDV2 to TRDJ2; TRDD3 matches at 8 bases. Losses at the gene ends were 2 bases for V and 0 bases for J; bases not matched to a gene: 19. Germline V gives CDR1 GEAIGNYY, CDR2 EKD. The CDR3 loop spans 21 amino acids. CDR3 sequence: CACDNLSYWGYQWALTAQLFF. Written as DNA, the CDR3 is TGTGCCTGTGACAACCTCTCATACTGGGGGTACCAGTGGGCTTTGACAGCACAACTCTTCTTT.

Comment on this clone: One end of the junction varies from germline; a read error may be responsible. DNA of the CDR3: TGTTCTCTTGGGGAACCGTATTCCTACCGGGTCGGCTTTTGGCCGTACCTTGACCATCACAACTCCTGGGCCACCCGACAGATGTTTTTC. Translated: CSLGEPYSYRVGFWPYLDHHNSWATRQMFF. The chain carries TRDV1 and TRDJ3, with 7 bases aligning to TRDD2. The CDR3 sequence is 30 residues long. The germline gives CDR1 TSWWSYY, CDR2 QGS.

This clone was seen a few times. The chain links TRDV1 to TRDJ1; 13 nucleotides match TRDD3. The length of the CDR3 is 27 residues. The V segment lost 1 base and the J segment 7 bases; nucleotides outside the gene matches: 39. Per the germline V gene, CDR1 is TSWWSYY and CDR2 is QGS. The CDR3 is CALGERPFRGDWGIRGGQGESPVKLIF. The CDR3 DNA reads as TGTGCTCTTGGGGAACGACCTTTCCGAGGTGACTGGGGGATACGCGGGGGTCAGGGGGAGAGCCCCGTTAAACTCATCTTT.

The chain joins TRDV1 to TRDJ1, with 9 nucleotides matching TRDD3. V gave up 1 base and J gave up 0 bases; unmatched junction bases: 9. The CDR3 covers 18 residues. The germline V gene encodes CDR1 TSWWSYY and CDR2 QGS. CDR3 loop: CALGERSTGGTYTDKLIF. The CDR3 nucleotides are TGTGCTCTTGGGGAACGTAGCACTGGGGGAACCTACACCGATAAACTCATCTTT.

This CDR3 is CACDTAGGMQSWDTRQMFF. CDR3 nucleotides: TGTGCCTGTGACACCGCGGGGGGGATGCAATCCTGGGACACCCGACAGATGTTTTTC. V and J are TRDV2 and TRDJ3; 7 positions match TRDD3. Germline CDR1 reads GEAIGNYY; CDR2 reads EKD. The V gene end was trimmed by 0 bases and the J gene end by 1 base; junction bases not matched to a gene: 8. The CDR3 is 19 amino acids.

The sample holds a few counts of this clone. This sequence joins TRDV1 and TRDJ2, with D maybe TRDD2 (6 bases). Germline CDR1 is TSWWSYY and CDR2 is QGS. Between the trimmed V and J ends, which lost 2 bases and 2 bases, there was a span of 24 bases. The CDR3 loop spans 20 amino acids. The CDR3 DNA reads TGTGCTCTTGGGGAAGGCTCCTACCCCCCTCTACTCGGGTTGACAGCACAACTCTTCTTT. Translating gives CALGEGSYPPLLGLTAQLFF.

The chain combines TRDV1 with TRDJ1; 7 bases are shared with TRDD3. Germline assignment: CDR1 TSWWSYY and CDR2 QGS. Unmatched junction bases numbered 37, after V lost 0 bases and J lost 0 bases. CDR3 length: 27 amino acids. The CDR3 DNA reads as TGTGCTCTTGGGGAACTTATGGGATACTTTAAGATCGGGCTAGGGGGGGTACCCCGAATGTACACCGATAAACTCATCTTT. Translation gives CALGELMGYFKIGLGGVPRMYTDKLIF.

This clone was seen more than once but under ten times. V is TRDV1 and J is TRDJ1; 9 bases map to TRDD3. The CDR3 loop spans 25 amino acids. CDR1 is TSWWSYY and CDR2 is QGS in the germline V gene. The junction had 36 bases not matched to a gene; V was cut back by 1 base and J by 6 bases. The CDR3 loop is CALGEHSWPVLTGGLSHTCKNKLIF. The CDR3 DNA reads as TGTGCTCTTGGGGAACATTCATGGCCCGTACTTACTGGGGGACTAAGCCATACCTGTAAGAATAAACTCATCTTT.

The CDR3 loop reads CAFKRRSCRLGDWTDKLIF. CDR3 nucleotide sequence: TGTGCCTTTAAACGTAGGTCCTGCAGACTGGGGGATTGGACCGATAAACTCATCTTT. This chain connects TRDV3 to TRDJ1; TRDD3 aligns across 10 bases. V shed 1 base, J shed 2 bases, and the junction held 19 bases outside the gene matches. Germline V CDR1 and CDR2: TVYSNPD, GDNSRS (reference sequence). The CDR3 is made up of 19 amino acids.

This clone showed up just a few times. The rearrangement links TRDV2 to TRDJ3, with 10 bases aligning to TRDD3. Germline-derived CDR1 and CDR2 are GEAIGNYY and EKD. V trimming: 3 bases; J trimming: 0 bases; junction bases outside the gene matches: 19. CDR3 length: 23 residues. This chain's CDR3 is CACDPPYLYWGIASSWDTRQMFF. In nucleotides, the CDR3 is TGTGCCTGTGACCCCCCCTACTTGTACTGGGGGATCGCGAGCTCCTGGGACACCCGACAGATGTTTTTC.

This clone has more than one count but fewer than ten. The CDR3, as DNA: TGTGCTCTTGGGGGAAAGGGCACCGATAAACTCATCTTT. Translating gives CALGGKGTDKLIF. V is TRDV1 and J is TRDJ1; the D is unclear. Germline V gives CDR1 TSWWSYY, CDR2 QGS. V was pared by 4 bases and J by 1 base, with 7 bases between. CDR3 length equals 13 residues.

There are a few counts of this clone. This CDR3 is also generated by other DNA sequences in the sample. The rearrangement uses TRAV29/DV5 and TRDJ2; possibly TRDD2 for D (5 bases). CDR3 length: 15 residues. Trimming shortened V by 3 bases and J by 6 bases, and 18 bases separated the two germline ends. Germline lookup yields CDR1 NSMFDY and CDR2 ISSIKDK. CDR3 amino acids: CAATFSQSVAAQLFF. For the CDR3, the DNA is TGTGCAGCAACCTTCTCCCAATCAGTCGCAGCACAACTCTTCTTT.

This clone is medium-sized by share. For the CDR3, the DNA is TGTGCCTGTGACACCGTTGGGGGATACGCGCTTTTTAGGGACACCCGACAGATGTTTTTC. Its translation: CACDTVGGYALFRDTRQMFF. The chain uses TRDV2 and TRDJ3; 11 nucleotides agree with TRDD3. The CDR3 runs to 20 residues. With V trimmed by 0 bases and J by 5 bases, 11 bases remained unmatched. Germline values: CDR1 GEAIGNYY, CDR2 EKD.

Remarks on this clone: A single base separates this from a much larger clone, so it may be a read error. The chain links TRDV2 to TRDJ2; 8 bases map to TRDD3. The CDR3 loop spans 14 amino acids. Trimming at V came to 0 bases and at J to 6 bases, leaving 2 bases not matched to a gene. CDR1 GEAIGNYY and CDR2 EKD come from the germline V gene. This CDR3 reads CACDTVGDAAQLFF. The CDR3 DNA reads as TGTGCCTGTGACACCGTGGGGGATGCAGCACAACTCTTCTTT.

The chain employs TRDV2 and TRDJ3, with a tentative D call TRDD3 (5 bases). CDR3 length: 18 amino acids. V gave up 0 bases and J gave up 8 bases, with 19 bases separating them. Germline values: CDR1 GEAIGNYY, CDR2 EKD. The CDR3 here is CACDTGWGRSSYTRQMFF. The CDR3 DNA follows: TGTGCCTGTGACACCGGGTGGGGCCGCTCCTCGTACACCCGACAGATGTTTTTC.

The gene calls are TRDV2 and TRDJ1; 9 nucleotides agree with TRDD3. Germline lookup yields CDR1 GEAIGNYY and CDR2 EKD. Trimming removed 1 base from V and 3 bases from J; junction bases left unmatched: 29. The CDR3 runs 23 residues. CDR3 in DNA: TGTGCCTGTGACACGAGAAAGATGGACCGGTACTGGGGGAACACCCGTTGGGCCGATAAACTCATCTTT. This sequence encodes CACDTRKMDRYWGNTRWADKLIF.

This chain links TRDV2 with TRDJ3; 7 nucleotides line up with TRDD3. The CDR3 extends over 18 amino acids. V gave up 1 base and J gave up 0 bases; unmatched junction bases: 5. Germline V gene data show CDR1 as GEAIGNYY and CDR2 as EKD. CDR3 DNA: TGTGCCTGTGACACTACTGGGGTACCCTCCTGGGACACCCGACAGATGTTTTTC. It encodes CACDTTGVPSWDTRQMFF.

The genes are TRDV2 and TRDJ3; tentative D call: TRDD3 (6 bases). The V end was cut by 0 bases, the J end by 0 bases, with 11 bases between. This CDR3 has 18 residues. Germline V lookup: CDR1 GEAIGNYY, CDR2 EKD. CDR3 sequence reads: CACDTMGASSWDTRQMFF. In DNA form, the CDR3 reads TGTGCCTGTGACACCATGGGGGCCAGCTCCTGGGACACCCGACAGATGTTTTTC.

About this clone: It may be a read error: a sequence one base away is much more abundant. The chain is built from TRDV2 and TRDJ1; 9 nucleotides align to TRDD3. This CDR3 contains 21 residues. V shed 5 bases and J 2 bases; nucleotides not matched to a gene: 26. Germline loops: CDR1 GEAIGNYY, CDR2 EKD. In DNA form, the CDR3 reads TGTGCCTGTGTAGCTGGGGGATCGCCGGTCGAGCCGACCGGGAAAACCGATAAACTCATCTTT. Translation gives CACVAGGSPVEPTGKTDKLIF.